This T cell receptor beta chain stems from a study of blood T cell repertoires in COVID-19 (dated by TCRdb to the early 2020s). Looking at the study overall: Samples covering the acute and convalescent phases of COVID-19 were provided by collaborators in the United States, Italy and Spain. Nearly every sample came with metadata listing a de-identified subject ID, COVID-19 status, age in years and sex. Deeply sampled blood TCRbeta repertoires from subjects exposed to, actively infected with, or recovered from COVID-19 were included in the dataset. A freely available public database, intended as a resource for researchers studying the immune response to SARS-CoV-2, is where the repertoires were released. The samples were drawn from the first 160 participants of the ongoing ImmuneRACE study and from over a thousand subjects provided by 6 global collaborators. The material from the prospective study consisted of cDNA or gDNA derived from T cells, B-cell-depleted T cells, or PBMCs. HLA class I and class II types, where available, came from metadata supplied by the sample provider rather than from assay-based typing. On the study overall, not on this receptor specifically: The amount of clinical and demographic metadata varied by source and participant and was provided uncurated.

Enrolling through a virtual design, the prospective study's participants ranged in age from roughly 18 to 90 years and lived across 20 to 30 United States geographic areas. Cohort assignment in the prospective study relied on participant-reported clinical history from a screening survey and a study questionnaire. For ImmuneRACE Cohort 3, a participant was defined as recovered based on two consecutive negative NP/OP PCR tests, clearance by a healthcare professional, or resolution of symptoms. Mobile phlebotomists in the prospective study collected whole blood, serum and a nasopharyngeal or oropharyngeal swab from every participant. Participants in the prospective study had the option to provide additional blood draws and questionnaires over an approximately 2-month period. Prospective study blood samples were shipped either frozen or at room temperature before DNA extraction. TCRbeta CDR3 regions were amplified from genomic DNA by means of the immunoSEQ Assay, a bias-controlled multiplex PCR. Per the original workflow: Nucleated cell counts per sample were estimated from amplification of reference gene primers within the assay. To quantify the absolute abundance of each unique TCRbeta CDR3 rearrangement, sequence reads were collapsed and filtered. For each sample, productive Simpson clonality was calculated as the square root of Simpson's diversity index across productive rearrangements. This is the immuneACCESS table as TCRdb keeps it, with only in-frame sequences that have V and J called. A part of the clones is gone; compared with another copy, unresolved V genes explain less than half, and the rest is unexplained. V, J and clone size were drawn from that table, and D and trimming were deduced from the DNA. The sample yields approximately 160,000 clones; roughly 80% were counted once. Roughly 8% of the sample is held by the ten biggest clonotypes.

Points on this clone: It lacks a known antigen. One base away there is no much larger clone; base qualities are not given.

From a lookup of the germline V gene, CDR1 and CDR2 are KGHSH and LQKENI. The CDR3 holds 16 amino acids from the cysteine to the phenylalanine. Here the CDR3 DNA is all that survives: 48 bases in frame from base 1. V drops 0 bases and J drops 4 bases, leaving 12 bases in between. The source of this sequence is a woman aged 45 to 65 who had recovered from COVID-19. The rearrangement joined TRBV18 to TRBJ2-2; TRBD1 could be the D gene, as 5 bases match. The sequencing sample was made of PBMCs or T cells enriched from blood (not recorded which). The sequenced DNA: TGTGCCAGCTCACCACCGGGGCGACCGATCACCGGGGAGCTGTTTTTT. This encodes CASSPPGRPITGELFF. The full variable domain, completed from the reference TRBV18 and TRBJ2-2 proteins outside the CDR3, reads NAGVMQNPRHLVRRRGQEARLRCSPMKGHSHVYWYRQLPEEGLKFMVYLQKENIIDESGMPKERFSAEFPKEGPSILRIQQVVRGDSAAYFCASSPPGRPITGELFFGEGSRLTVL.